One and the same sample provided the 16 T cell receptor beta chains below, sequenced in a study of T cells in Graves' hyperthyroidism and ophthalmopathy. RNA transcripts were the template for amplifying TCR beta CDR3 regions. An initial round of RT-PCR targeting the TCR CDR3 relied on the HTBI primer set. Each CDR3 protein gets one entry after TCRdb re-called the multiplex PCR reads with MiXCR. The sample lists hundreds of thousands of distinct CDR3 sequences, nearly 45% occurring once. What was sequenced was peripheral blood or thyroid tissue (not recorded which). The receptor set was obtained from an adult man with Graves' disease, either hyperthyroidism or ophthalmopathy (not recorded which).

This clonotype was counted only a few times. The genes are TRBV12-3 or TRBV12-4 and TRBJ2-5, with 8 positions matching TRBD1. This CDR3 contains 15 residues. The ends lost 3 bases at V and 5 bases at J; junction bases unmatched: 8. The CDR3 sequence is CASSFGQGLEETQYF. The CDR3 DNA reads as TGTGCCAGCAGTTTCGGACAGGGCTTGGAGGAGACCCAGTACTTC.

The chain combines TRBV24-1 with TRBJ1-2; 9 nucleotides line up with TRBD1. The germline CDR1 and CDR2 sequences are KGHDR and SFDVKD. The CDR3 spans 12 residues. V gave up 10 bases and J gave up 7 bases; unmatched junction bases: 6. This chain's CDR3 is CATADRGSGYTF. CDR3 bases: TGTGCCACTGCGGACAGGGGTTCTGGCTACACCTTC.

The genes are TRBV20-1 and TRBJ2-7; TRBD1 matches at 9 bases. J was trimmed by 2 bases and V by 8 bases; bases with no gene match: 10. CDR1 and CDR2 from the germline V gene are DFQATT and SNEGSKA (reference sequence). The CDR3 extends over 14 amino acids. The CDR3 region has the DNA TGCAGTCCCCAAGGGGGACAGGGACCCTACGAGCAGTACTTC. As protein: CSPQGGQGPYEQYF.

This clonotype was found many times. The V gene is TRBV9, the J gene TRBJ1-1, with no clear D. The V gene's germline CDR1 is SGDLS and CDR2 YYNGEE. This CDR3 has 13 residues. The V end was cut by 4 bases, the J end by 1 base, with 8 bases between. CDR3 residues: CASSSAWNTEAFF. In nucleotides, the CDR3 is TGTGCCAGCAGCTCCGCATGGAACACTGAAGCTTTCTTT.

This chain links TRBV20-1 with TRBJ2-7; 9 bases agree with TRBD2. J gave up 4 bases and V 3 bases, and 10 bases lay outside the gene matches. CDR1 and CDR2 from the germline V gene are DFQATT and SNEGSKA (reference sequence). The CDR3 is 15 amino acids. The CDR3 protein is CSARHQALAGYEQYF. CDR3 bases: TGCAGTGCTAGGCATCAGGCGCTAGCGGGATACGAGCAGTACTTC.

V gene TRBV7-3 combines with J gene TRBJ2-7; D is ambiguous. V lost 8 bases to trimming and J lost 0 bases, with 14 bases between them. This CDR3 is built from 14 residues. Germline-derived CDR1 and CDR2 are SGHTA and FQGTGA. CDR3 sequence (DNA): TGTGCCAGCGCCCCGGAACCGCTCTCCTACGAGCAGTACTTC. The encoded protein is CASAPEPLSYEQYF.

This clonotype was seen many times. The V call is TRBV12-3 or TRBV12-4, the J call TRBJ1-1; D unresolved. This CDR3 comprises 13 residues. V dropped 5 bases and J dropped 1 base, with 8 bases sitting between them. The CDR3 sequence: CASSITRNTEAFF. The CDR3 nucleotides read TGTGCCAGCAGTATAACAAGGAACACTGAAGCTTTCTTT.

The genes are TRBV29-1 and TRBJ1-2; a possible D gene is TRBD1 (5 bases). V was cut by 3 bases and J by 5 bases, with 10 bases left in between. The CDR3 has 12 residues. The germline CDR1 and CDR2 sequences are SQVTM and ANQGSEA. CDR3 region: CSVDGQGYGYTF. CDR3 coding DNA: TGCAGCGTTGACGGCCAGGGATATGGCTACACCTTC. The entire variable domain, with the rest obtained from reference TRBV29-1 and TRBJ1-2, is as follows: SAVISQKPSRDICQRGTSLTIQCQVDSQVTMMFWYRQQPGQSLTLIATANQGSEATYESGFVIDKFPISRPNLTFSTLTVSNMSPEDSSIYLCSVDGQGYGYTFGSGTRLTVV.

This clonotype was picked up many times. The V gene is TRBV6-5, the J gene TRBJ1-5, with D tentatively TRBD1 (6 bases). V dropped 6 bases and J dropped 2 bases, with 11 bases sitting between them. This CDR3 is 14 amino acids long. CDR1 MNHEY and CDR2 SVGAGI come from the germline V gene. The chain's CDR3 is CASRRTGRNQPQHF. The CDR3 DNA reads as TGTGCCAGCAGACGCACAGGGCGCAATCAGCCCCAGCATTTT.

This clonotype came up many times. The chain combines TRBV7-8 with TRBJ1-1; tentative D call: TRBD1 (6 bases). The germline CDR1 and CDR2 sequences are SGHVS and FQNEAQ. This CDR3 is built from 13 residues. Trimming shortened V by 5 bases and J by 3 bases, and 10 bases separated the two germline ends. The CDR3, as DNA: TGTGCCAGCAGCCCCGGACAGCACACTGAAGCTTTCTTT. It specifies CASSPGQHTEAFF. Using reference TRBV7-8 and TRBJ1-1 for the parts outside the CDR3, the full variable domain is GAGVSQSPRYKVAKRGQDVALRCDPISGHVSLFWYQQALGQGPEFLTYFQNEAQLDKSGLPSDRFFAERPEGSVSTLKIQRTQQEDSAVYLCASSPGQHTEAFFGQGTRLTVV.

This clonotype was observed a few times. The chain carries TRBV7-9 and TRBJ2-5; 9 bases map to TRBD1. Trimming took 4 bases from V and 2 from J; bases not matched to a gene: 5. There are 15 residues in the CDR3. CDR1 and CDR2 from the germline V gene are SEHNR and FQNEAQ (reference sequence). In DNA form, the CDR3 reads TGTGCCAGCAGCTCCTGGGACAGGGAGCAAGAGACCCAGTACTTC. It codes for CASSSWDREQETQYF.

The chain combines TRBV2 with TRBJ1-6; no definite D call. The V gene's germline CDR1 is SNHLY and CDR2 FYNNEI. This CDR3 comprises 14 residues. V lost 5 bases and J 7 bases, leaving 12 bases between the germline ends. This CDR3 is CASSPYIANSPLHF. The CDR3 DNA sequence: TGTGCCAGCAGTCCCTACATCGCGAATTCACCCCTCCACTTT.

The sample holds many counts of this clonotype. The J gene is TRBJ2-7, the V gene TRBV6-5; 9 bases agree with TRBD1. The CDR3 is made up of 14 amino acids. V trimming: 4 bases; J trimming: 2 bases; junction bases outside the gene matches: 3. The germline gives CDR1 MNHEY, CDR2 SVGAGI. The CDR3 protein is CASSWGQGPYEQYF. Written as DNA, the CDR3 is TGTGCCAGCAGTTGGGGACAGGGCCCCTACGAGCAGTACTTC.

This clonotype was found a few times. The chain employs TRBV25-1 and TRBJ1-6, with D perhaps TRBD1 (6 bases). CDR1 is MGHDK and CDR2 is SYGVNS in the germline V gene. The CDR3 extends over 15 amino acids. V lost 4 bases and J 6 bases, leaving 13 bases between the germline ends. CDR3: CASSALGGLNSPLHF. CDR3 nucleotides: TGTGCCAGCAGTGCCCTCGGGGGGCTTAATTCACCCCTCCACTTT. Supplemented by reference TRBV25-1 and TRBJ1-6, the full variable domain reads EADIYQTPRYLVIGTGKKITLECSQTMGHDKMYWYQQDPGMELHLIHYSYGVNSTEKGDLSSESTVSRIRTEHFPLTLESARPSHTSQYLCASSALGGLNSPLHFGNGTRLTVT.

About this clonotype itself: With a much larger clone just one base away, this may be a read error. The chain uses TRBV19 and TRBJ1-5; TRBD1 agrees at 7 bases. Germline CDR1 reads LNHDA; CDR2 reads SQIVND (reference sequence). This CDR3 is built from 16 residues. Trimming cost V 5 bases and J 2 bases; bases outside gene matches: 9. DNA for the CDR3: TGTGCCAGTAGTGTCGAAGGGGGCGCGCGCAATCAGCCCCAGCATTTT. Encoded protein: CASSVEGGARNQPQHF.

As concerns this clonotype: The junction differs from germline at one of its ends, possibly a read error. The genes are TRBV12-5 and TRBJ1-1; D is undetermined. This CDR3 is built from 13 residues. In germline, CDR1 is LGHNT, CDR2 FRNRAP. The DNA of the CDR3 is TGTGCTAGTGGTTTGAGCGGGATCACTGAAGCTTCCTTT. As protein: CASGLSGITEASF. The whole variable domain, remainder taken from reference TRBV12-5 and TRBJ1-1, is DARVTQTPRHKVTEMGQEVTMRCQPILGHNTVFWYRQTMMQGLELLAYFRNRAPLDDSGMPKDRFSAEMPDATLATLKIQPSEPRDSAVYFCASGLSGITEASFGQGTRLTVV.